This is a list of T cell receptor beta chains from one sample in a study of blood T cell repertoires in COVID-19. Only in-frame clones appear in the TCRdb table, and some are missing; sequencing was by immunoSEQ multiplex PCR. The sample consists of some 200,000 clones, more than 65% of them appearing once. The sequencing sample was made of PBMCs or T cells enriched from blood (not recorded which). The source of these receptors is a man between 35 and 55 years old who had recovered from COVID-19. CDR3s include the opening cysteine and the closing phenylalanine or tryptophan. Each record gives: V gene, J gene, D gene, clone size, CDR3 protein, CDR3 DNA. A D gene is named only where the DNA matches it firmly. Rows give clone size only sometimes, using once, few, many, or a class for an expanded clone.

TRBV5-1	TRBJ1-1	NA	NA	CASSRSTLRAEEDTAFF	TGCGCCAGCAGCCGTTCGACATTACGGGCGGAGGAGGATACGGCTTTCTTT
TRBV3-1/TRBV3-2	TRBJ1-6	NA	NA	CASSREGMNSPLHF	TGTGCCAGCAGCCGGGAGGGAATGAATTCACCCCTCCACTTT
TRBV3-1/TRBV3-2	TRBJ1-1	TRBD1	NA	CASSQDEGANTEAFF	TGTGCCAGCAGCCAAGATGAGGGGGCGAACACTGAAGCTTTCTTT
TRBV6-1	TRBJ1-5	NA	NA	CASSGSQGYSNQPQHF	TGTGCCAGCAGTGGGAGTCAGGGATATAGCAATCAGCCCCAGCATTTT
TRBV5-1	TRBJ2-7	NA	NA	CASSLEDYLVPEQYF	TGCGCCAGCAGCTTGGAGGACTACCTTGTGCCCGAGCAGTACTTC
TRBV9	TRBJ2-7	NA	NA	CASSVGGPVAYEQYF	TGTGCCAGCAGCGTAGGGGGCCCCGTGGCCTACGAGCAGTACTTC
TRBV28	TRBJ1-5	TRBD1	NA	CASSPGQVSQPQHF	TGTGCCAGCAGTCCTGGACAGGTGTCCCAGCCCCAGCATTTT
TRBV7-2	TRBJ1-5	NA	few	CASSLAMRSQPQHF	TGTGCCAGCAGCTTAGCCATGCGTAGTCAGCCCCAGCATTTT
TRBV7-8	TRBJ1-5	TRBD1	few	CASRLDRGSNQPQHF	TGTGCCAGCCGCCTGGACAGGGGAAGCAATCAGCCCCAGCATTTT
TRBV11-2	TRBJ2-3	NA	NA	CASSPRGLSTDTQYF	TGTGCCAGCAGCCCCAGGGGATTGAGCACAGATACGCAGTATTTT
TRBV6-5	TRBJ1-4	NA	few	CASSYSSGRNEKLFF	TGTGCCAGCAGTTACTCATCAGGGCGAAATGAAAAACTGTTTTTT
TRBV7-9	TRBJ1-1	TRBD1	NA	CASSLDGQGLSFF	TGTGCCAGCAGCTTAGACGGACAGGGTCTATCTTTCTTT
TRBV2	TRBJ1-5	TRBD1	once	CASSLQGGNQPQHF	TGTGCCAGCAGTTTACAGGGGGGCAATCAGCCCCAGCATTTT
TRBV28	TRBJ1-4	TRBD1	few	CASSLEGARSNEKLFF	TGTGCCAGCAGTTTGGAGGGGGCAAGGTCTAATGAAAAACTGTTTTTT
TRBV9	TRBJ2-7	TRBD1	NA	CASSVYPTGGYEQYF	TGTGCCAGCAGCGTATACCCCACAGGGGGCTACGAGCAGTACTTC
TRBV28	TRBJ1-1	TRBD1	NA	CASSLAGTGDTEAFF	TGTGCCAGCAGTTTAGCCGGGACAGGGGACACTGAAGCTTTCTTT
TRBV2	TRBJ1-3	TRBD1	NA	CASKRDSDSGNTIYF	TGTGCCAGCAAAAGGGACAGTGACTCTGGAAACACCATATATTTT
TRBV5-1	TRBJ1-2	NA	NA	CASSLRIGDSYGYTF	TGCGCCAGCAGCTTGAGAATCGGGGACTCCTATGGCTACACCTTC
TRBV6-5	TRBJ2-7	NA	few	CASSYGEGSYEQYF	TGTGCCAGCAGTTACGGTGAGGGATCCTACGAGCAGTACTTC
TRBV9	TRBJ1-3	NA	NA	CASSVEDRPGNTIYF	TGTGCCAGCAGCGTAGAGGACAGACCCGGAAACACCATATATTTT
TRBV11-2	TRBJ1-4	NA	few	CASSSTAATNEKLFF	TGTGCCAGCAGCTCGACAGCCGCAACTAATGAAAAACTGTTTTTT
TRBV10-2	TRBJ2-5	NA	NA	CASTNPGEETQYF	TGCGCCAGCACCAACCCAGGGGAAGAGACCCAGTACTTC
TRBV4-2	TRBJ1-3	NA	few	CASSQDVRGGTGNTIYF	TGTGCCAGCAGCCAAGATGTAAGGGGAGGGACTGGAAACACCATATATTTT
TRBV4-1	TRBJ1-2	NA	NA	CASSQWGQGYTF	TGCGCCAGCAGCCAATGGGGGCAAGGCTACACCTTC
TRBV11-2	TRBJ1-1	TRBD1	NA	CASSSRQGHDTEAFF	TGTGCCAGCAGCTCGCGACAGGGTCATGACACTGAAGCTTTCTTT
TRBV5-8	TRBJ2-7	NA	NA	CASSFQGIPYEQYF	TGTGCCAGCAGCTTCCAGGGTATCCCCTACGAGCAGTACTTC
TRBV6-5	TRBJ1-2	NA	NA	CASSYYGDSGYGYTF	TGTGCCAGCAGTTACTATGGGGACTCGGGATATGGCTACACCTTC
TRBV4-3	TRBJ2-7	TRBD1	NA	CASSQARTGVWEQYF	TGCGCCAGCAGCCAAGCAAGGACAGGGGTGTGGGAGCAGTACTTC
TRBV11-3	TRBJ2-7	NA	NA	CASSPSRGYEQYF	TGTGCCAGCAGCCCGTCCCGGGGGTACGAGCAGTACTTC
TRBV30	TRBJ1-6	NA	few	CAWTDRSSYNSPLHF	TGTGCCTGGACCGACAGAAGCTCCTATAATTCACCCCTCCACTTT
TRBV7-2	TRBJ1-1	NA	NA	CASSPGQVGEAFF	TGTGCCAGCAGCCCAGGGCAGGTCGGTGAAGCTTTCTTT
TRBV4-2	TRBJ2-1	TRBD2	NA	CASSPSRGSTSGYNEQFF	TGTGCCAGCAGCCCCTCGAGGGGGAGCACTAGCGGGTACAATGAGCAGTTCTTC